Each of the 19 T cell receptor beta chains below was sequenced from the same sample in a study of cytomegalovirus exposure and HLA in healthy donors. PCR primers comprised 60 Vbeta and 13 Jbeta primers. Only in-frame clones appear in the TCRdb table, and some are missing; sequencing was by immunoSEQ multiplex PCR. The data show roughly 200,000 clones, 80% seen once. Sample: PBMCs. Receptors originate from a man in his forties in good health and CMV-seronegative.

The CDR3 DNA reads TGTGCCAGCAGCTACCTCGGACAGATGAAACATAACTATGGCTACACCTTC. It translates to CASSYLGQMKHNYGYTF. The rearrangement joins TRBV7-9 to TRBJ1-2, with a weak D call TRBD1 (6 bases). V was cut by 4 bases and J by 1 base, with 19 bases left in between. The germline CDR1 and CDR2 sequences are SEHNR and FQNEAQ (reference sequence). The CDR3 length is 17 residues.

The chain recombines TRBV7-9 with TRBJ2-5; TRBD1 is a possible D gene (5 bases). CDR3 length: 13 residues. The germline V gene encodes CDR1 SEHNR and CDR2 FQNEAQ (reference sequence). V was shortened by 4 bases and J by 5 bases, with 11 bases between the two germline ends. The CDR3 reads CASSSTVRETQYF. The CDR3 DNA follows: TGTGCCAGCAGCTCGACAGTGCGGGAGACCCAGTACTTC.

V gene TRBV16 combines with J gene TRBJ1-1; the D is unclear. The CDR3 has 13 residues. The V gene's germline CDR1 is KGHSY and CDR2 FQNENV. Trimming removed 2 bases from V and 7 bases from J, with 11 bases in between. CDR3 DNA sequence: TGTGCCAGCAGCCAAGGGCGCGAGAGTGAAGCTTTCTTT. Translation: CASSQGRESEAFF.

Here the CDR3 reads CASSTRTGLDNSPLHF. CDR3 nucleotide sequence: TGTGCCAGTAGTACCCGGACAGGTCTAGATAATTCACCCCTCCACTTT. The rearrangement uses TRBV19 and TRBJ1-6, with TRBD1 matching over 7 bases. This CDR3 has 16 residues. The germline V gene has CDR1 LNHDA and CDR2 SQIVND (reference sequence). V was pared by 4 bases and J by 5 bases, with 8 bases of the junction left unmatched.

The rearrangement links TRBV6-5 to TRBJ1-6; a weak D match, TRBD1 (6 bases). This CDR3 is built from 14 residues. The V end lost 7 bases, the J end lost 4 bases, and 11 bases lay between the germline ends. CDR1 MNHEY and CDR2 SVGAGI come from the germline V gene. CDR3 nucleotides: TGTGCCAGCACCACCACAGGGTATAATTCACCCCTCCACTTT. Its translation is CASTTTGYNSPLHF.

The CDR3: CASNFGGNTEAFF. Here the CDR3 DNA reads TGTGCCAGCAACTTCGGAGGGAACACTGAAGCTTTCTTT. The chain links TRBV7-9 to TRBJ1-1; D remains ambiguous. The V end was cut by 7 bases, the J end by 1 base, with 10 bases between. The germline V gene encodes CDR1 SEHNR and CDR2 FQNEAQ (reference sequence). This CDR3 comprises 13 residues.

V gene TRBV11-2 combines with J gene TRBJ2-7; the D gene is possibly TRBD1 (7 bases). V lost 1 base and J 2 bases, leaving 9 bases between the germline ends. Germline CDR1 SGHAT, CDR2 FQNNGV. The CDR3 covers 14 residues. CDR3 nucleotides: TGTGCCAGCAGCTTAGGCAGGGGGGCCTACGAGCAGTACTTC. Translating it yields CASSLGRGAYEQYF. Full variable domain (rest looked up from reference TRBV11-2 and TRBJ2-7): EAGVAQSPRYKIIEKRQSVAFWCNPISGHATLYWYQQILGQGPKLLIQFQNNGVVDDSQLPKDRFSAERLKGVDSTLKIQPAKLEDSAVYLCASSLGRGAYEQYFGPGTRLTVT.

This chain connects TRBV18 to TRBJ2-3; 8 positions match TRBD1. J lost 4 bases, V lost 0 bases, and 6 bases had no gene match. Looked up from germline, CDR1 is KGHSH and CDR2 is LQKENI. The CDR3 runs to 16 residues. This CDR3 is CASSPPGQGGADTQYF. Written as DNA, the CDR3 is TGTGCCAGCTCACCACCCGGACAGGGAGGCGCAGATACGCAGTATTTT.

This chain joins TRBV27 and TRBJ2-7; tentative D call: TRBD1 (5 bases). Germline V CDR1 and CDR2: MNHEY, SMNVEV (reference sequence). The CDR3 has 13 amino acids. V lost 3 bases, J lost 3 bases, and 9 bases lay in between. As DNA, the CDR3 is TGTGCCAGCAGTTTGGGGCCTCACTACGAGCAGTACTTC. It specifies CASSLGPHYEQYF.

V is TRBV4-1 and J is TRBJ2-1; 12 bases align to TRBD2. This CDR3 comprises 17 residues. Germline-derived CDR1 and CDR2 are MGHRA and YSYEKL. The V and J ends lost 3 bases and 5 bases, in that order; junction bases with no gene match: 8. CDR3 DNA: TGCGCCAGCAGCCACCCTAGCGGGGGGGCTAGAGACAATGAGCAGTTCTTC. As protein: CASSHPSGGARDNEQFF.

The genes are TRBV6-5 and TRBJ2-1; D might be TRBD2 (6 bases). Trimming cost V 5 bases and J 8 bases, with 10 bases left between them. Per germline, CDR1 MNHEY and CDR2 SVGAGI. This CDR3 contains 12 residues. The CDR3 nucleotides read TGTGCCAGCAGTCGCGGCGGGGATGAGCAGTTCTTC. The encoded protein is CASSRGGDEQFF.

The V and J genes are TRBV10-2 and TRBJ2-7, with 8 positions matching TRBD1. The CDR3 has 15 residues. Germline CDR1 is WSHSY and CDR2 is SAAADI. Trimming at V came to 4 bases and at J to 0 bases, leaving 5 bases not matched to a gene. CDR3 sequence: CASSASTGASYEQYF. The DNA for the CDR3 is TGCGCCAGCAGTGCTTCGACAGGGGCCTCCTACGAGCAGTACTTC.

The J gene is TRBJ1-1, the V gene TRBV30, with a possible D match to TRBD1 (6 bases). The CDR3 consists of 18 residues. V was cut by 3 bases and J by 0 bases, with 23 bases left in between. The germline V gene has CDR1 GTSNPN and CDR2 SVGIG (reference sequence). CDR3 region: CAWSGGRGRGGLNTEAFF. The CDR3 nucleotides are TGTGCCTGGAGCGGGGGGAGGGGCCGCGGGGGGCTGAACACTGAAGCTTTCTTT. The full variable domain, rest sourced from reference TRBV30 and TRBJ1-1, is SQTIHQWPATLVQPVGSPLSLECTVEGTSNPNLYWYRQAAGRGLQLLFYSVGIGQISSEVPQNLSASRPQDRQFILSSKKLLLSDSGFYLCAWSGGRGRGGLNTEAFFGQGTRLTVV.

In DNA, the CDR3 is TGTGCCAGCTCACCAAACGGGGGGCGACGGACCGGGGAGCTGTTTTTT. This sequence encodes CASSPNGGRRTGELFF. The chain combines TRBV18 with TRBJ2-2; the D gene is possibly TRBD2 (7 bases). CDR1 and CDR2 from the germline V gene are KGHSH and LQKENI. The V and J ends lost 2 bases and 5 bases respectively, with 15 bases between them. The CDR3 sequence is 16 residues long. The full variable domain, completed using reference TRBV18 and TRBJ2-2, is NAGVMQNPRHLVRRRGQEARLRCSPMKGHSHVYWYRQLPEEGLKFMVYLQKENIIDESGMPKERFSAEFPKEGPSILRIQQVVRGDSAAYFCASSPNGGRRTGELFFGEGSRLTVL.

The chain recombines TRBV5-1 with TRBJ2-7; TRBD1 aligns across 8 bases. V lost 2 bases, J lost 7 bases, and 8 bases stayed unmatched. CDR3 size: 14 residues. Germline CDR1 SGHRS, CDR2 YFSETQ. CDR3 in DNA: TGCGCCAGCAGCTTATTTCAGGGGGCGCGAGAGCAGTACTTC. Its translation is CASSLFQGAREQYF.

The chain combines TRBV4-3 with TRBJ1-2, with 8 bases fitting TRBD1. The CDR3 extends over 17 amino acids. Germline CDR1 LGHNA, CDR2 YSLEER. V gave up 0 bases and J gave up 7 bases; unmatched junction bases: 13. CDR3 region: CASSQDRLQGGGFGYTF. CDR3 in DNA: TGCGCCAGCAGCCAAGATAGGTTACAGGGGGGAGGTTTTGGCTACACCTTC.

CDR3 residues: CASSPSTAPTDTQYF. The DNA of the CDR3 is TGTGCCAGCAGCCCGTCGACTGCCCCCACAGATACGCAGTATTTT. The V call is TRBV9, the J call TRBJ2-3; D is undetermined. From germline, CDR1 is SGDLS and CDR2 YYNGEE. V was cut by 4 bases and J by 2 bases, with 14 bases left in between. The length of the CDR3 is 15 residues.

V usage is TRBV5-1 and J usage is TRBJ2-7; D might be TRBD1 (6 bases). The CDR3 covers 14 residues. Germline V gene sequence: CDR1 SGHRS, CDR2 YFSETQ. V lost 6 bases, J lost 2 bases, and 15 bases lay in between. The CDR3 spells CASTTGTLPYEQYF. The CDR3 DNA reads as TGCGCCAGCACCACCGGGACACTTCCCTACGAGCAGTACTTC.

The chain combines TRBV9 with TRBJ2-7, with TRBD2 matching 8 bases. The V gene's germline CDR1 is SGDLS and CDR2 YYNGEE. Unmatched junction bases numbered 22, after V lost 4 bases and J lost 7 bases. The CDR3 has 18 amino acids. In DNA form, the CDR3 reads TGTGCCAGCAGCAACCTTCCGGGGGGGGGACTTATCCAGCAGGAGCAGTACTTC. Its protein product is CASSNLPGGGLIQQEQYF.